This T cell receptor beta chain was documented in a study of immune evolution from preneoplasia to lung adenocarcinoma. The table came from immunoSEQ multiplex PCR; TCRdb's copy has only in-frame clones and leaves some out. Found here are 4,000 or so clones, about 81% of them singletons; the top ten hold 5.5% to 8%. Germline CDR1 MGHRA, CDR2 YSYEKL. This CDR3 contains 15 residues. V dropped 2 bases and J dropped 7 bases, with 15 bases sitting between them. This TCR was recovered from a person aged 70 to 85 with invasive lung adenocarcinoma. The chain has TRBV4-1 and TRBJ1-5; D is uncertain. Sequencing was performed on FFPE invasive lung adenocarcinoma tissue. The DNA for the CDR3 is TGCGCCAGCAGCCAACTTCACGTTCGCGAACAGCCCCAGCATTTT. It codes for CASSQLHVREQPQHF.